The 10 T cell receptor beta chains below come from one sample, sequenced in a study of lymphopenia after photon versus proton radiotherapy. Here immunoSEQ multiplex PCR was the method, and the copy in TCRdb shows in-frame clones only, minus some. The table lists approximately 66,000 clones, around 86% of them singletons. Sample: peripheral blood, taken from a patient treated with photon-based radiotherapy. The receptor set was obtained from a man in his forties with gastric cancer.

V gene TRBV30 combines with J gene TRBJ1-1, with D maybe TRBD1 (5 bases). Trimming stripped 3 bases from V and 8 bases from J, with 16 bases between. CDR1 is GTSNPN, CDR2 SVGIG, per germline (reference sequence). The CDR3 loop spans 13 amino acids. The DNA of the CDR3 is TGTGCCTGGAGGGGAGATGGGGCGGCAGAAGCTTTCTTT. Translation: CAWRGDGAAEAFF.

The J gene is TRBJ2-5, the V gene TRBV7-2, with 12 bases aligning to TRBD2. TRBJ2-7 matches the DNA end more closely, so the J call is doubtful. In germline, CDR1 is SGHTA, CDR2 FQGNSA. The CDR3 has 15 amino acids. This chain's CDR3 is CASSPLAGGIHEQYF. The DNA of the CDR3 is TGTGCCAGCAGCCCCCTAGCGGGGGGGATCCACGAGCAGTACTTC.

This clone was detected a few times. The V and J genes are TRBV2 and TRBJ1-2, with D maybe TRBD1 (5 bases). Trimming removed 8 bases from V and 8 bases from J, with 15 bases in between. CDR1 and CDR2 (germline): SNHLY, FYNNEI. CDR3 length: 12 amino acids. This CDR3 is CASQITGRGYTF. Written as DNA, the CDR3 is TGTGCCAGCCAGATTACAGGTCGCGGCTACACCTTC. Variable domain in full (rest from reference TRBV2 and TRBJ1-2): EPEVTQTPSHQVTQMGQEVILRCVPISNHLYFYWYRQILGQKVEFLVSFYNNEISEKSEIFDDQFSVERPDGSNFTLKIRSTKLEDSAMYFCASQITGRGYTFGSGTRLTVV.

The CDR3 DNA sequence: TGTGCCAGCAGCATCCAGGGCCCCTACGAGCAGTACTTC. Translation gives CASSIQGPYEQYF. The rearrangement joins TRBV7-9 to TRBJ2-7; D may be TRBD1 (5 bases). Germline loops: CDR1 SEHNR, CDR2 FQNEAQ (reference sequence). V gave up 5 bases and J gave up 2 bases, with 10 bases separating them. This CDR3 has 13 residues.

This rearrangement joins TRBV11-1 to TRBJ2-7; TRBD1 agrees at 7 bases. The CDR3 length is 12 residues. Unmatched junction bases numbered 2, after V lost 5 bases and J lost 4 bases. Germline assignment: CDR1 SGHAT and CDR2 FQDESV (reference sequence). This CDR3 is CASSPTGYEQYF. In nucleotides, the CDR3 is TGTGCCAGCAGCCCGACAGGGTACGAGCAGTACTTC.

This sequence joins TRBV5-6 and TRBJ2-3; 11 positions match TRBD2. V lost 4 bases and J lost 5; bases outside the gene matches: 9. CDR1 SGHDT and CDR2 YYEEEE come from the germline V gene. This CDR3 is built from 16 residues. The CDR3 loop is CASSLRLAGSLDTQYF. CDR3 nucleotides: TGTGCCAGCAGCCTCCGACTAGCGGGGTCCCTAGATACGCAGTATTTT.

About this clone itself: Within the sample, other DNA sequences also encode this same CDR3. The chain is built from TRBV30 and TRBJ2-7; 7 bases are shared with TRBD2. The trim removed 2 bases at V and 7 bases at J, leaving 11 bases unmatched. The germline V gene encodes CDR1 GTSNPN and CDR2 SVGIG (reference sequence). This CDR3 region has 14 residues. The CDR3 region is CAWSLGGTPGEQYF. The CDR3 DNA reads as TGTGCCTGGAGTCTCGGGGGGACCCCGGGGGAGCAGTACTTC.

This sequence joins TRBV7-2 and TRBJ2-1, with 9 bases that match TRBD1. The V gene end was trimmed by 6 bases and the J gene end by 1 base; junction bases not matched to a gene: 7. CDR3 size: 16 residues. CDR1 SGHTA and CDR2 FQGNSA come from the germline V gene. CDR3 region: CASSSPGTGSYNEQFF. The CDR3 bases are TGTGCCAGCAGTTCCCCCGGGACAGGGTCCTACAATGAGCAGTTCTTC.

The chain has TRBV5-1 and TRBJ2-5; 8 bases match TRBD1. Germline CDR1 SGHRS, CDR2 YFSETQ. Trimming took 4 bases from V and 2 from J; bases not matched to a gene: 4. The CDR3 is made up of 14 amino acids. In nucleotides, the CDR3 is TGCGCCAGCAGCCCGGACAGGGCGCAAGAGACCCAGTACTTC. It encodes CASSPDRAQETQYF. The full variable domain, rest sourced from reference TRBV5-1 and TRBJ2-5, is KAGVTQTPRYLIKTRGQQVTLSCSPISGHRSVSWYQQTPGQGLQFLFEYFSETQRNKGNFPGRFSGRQFSNSRSEMNVSTLELGDSALYLCASSPDRAQETQYFGPGTRLLVL.

CDR3 sequence reads: CASSLGTGFEKLFF. The CDR3 nucleotides are TGTGCCAGCAGCTTGGGGACAGGGTTTGAAAAACTGTTTTTT. The chain has TRBV5-6 and TRBJ1-4; 8 bases are a match to TRBD1. The CDR3 sequence is 14 residues long. Germline-derived CDR1 and CDR2 are SGHDT and YYEEEE. With V trimmed by 0 bases and J by 7 bases, 2 bases remained unmatched.